The present entry profiles one TCR beta chain with its context. Its target antigen remains unknown. No quality values exist for individual bases; no much larger clone is one base distant. Per the publication, the time point label means: cycle 1 day 1 (C1D1), immediately before nivolumab initiation. All trial patients had relapsed after autologous stem cell transplantation, with cohorts A, B and C differing in prior brentuximab vedotin exposure. A total of 50 to 70 patients with relapsed/refractory classical Hodgkin lymphoma made up the trial cohort, and each patient's best overall response was complete response, partial response or progressive disease. In the multi-cohort phase II CheckMate 205 trial, trial patients received single-agent nivolumab. An independent review committee assessed best overall response by applying the 2007 International Working Group response criteria. Trial PBMCs were collected immediately before nivolumab initiation (C1D1) and during therapy at cycle 2 day 1 and cycle 4 day 1. After peripheral blood was drawn into 8 mL Vacutainer Cell Preparation Tubes, PBMCs were isolated by centrifugation and then cryopreserved.

These data are taken from a study of PD-1 blockade in classical Hodgkin lymphoma (dated by TCRdb to 2018 to 2020). For the wider study: Nivolumab dosing was 3 mg/kg intravenously every 2 weeks, continuing until either disease progression or unacceptable toxicity. To define a peripheral blood immune signature of response to PD-1 blockade in classical Hodgkin lymphoma, the study combined TCR beta sequencing with CyTOF.

The germline V gene (reference sequence) specifies LNHDA as CDR1 and SQIVND as CDR2. At the junction V is shortened by 3 bases and J by 7 bases, with 12 bases in between. There are 13 amino acids in the CDR3, from cysteine to phenylalanine inclusive. Only the CDR3 region is kept as DNA, spanning 39 bases read in frame from base 1. The investigation overall reported the following: Baseline TCR diversity was reported to be lower in newly diagnosed patients than in healthy donors and to be lower still in relapsed/refractory patients. Diversity was lower in patients who began nivolumab less than 1 year after ASCT, so these patients were left out of later analyses to avoid confounding by immune reconstitution. A significant rise by C4D1 was seen in CD4+ but not CD8+ TCR diversity (p=0.0027 vs p=0.16), with the rise being most apparent in complete responders (p=0.02). The study covered only a single clinical trial cohort, and the causes of the repertoire differences, possibly disease activity or prior therapy, were still not defined. Baseline diversity similar to that of newly diagnosed patients was observed in trial patients achieving complete response, whereas significantly lower diversity was observed in partial responders and progressors.

The Qiagen DNeasy kit was used to extract genomic DNA both from unsorted PBMCs and from the negatively selected CD4+ and CD8+ fractions. TCR beta CDR3 regions were amplified by immunoSEQ multiplex PCR using primers annealing to V and J segments. A synthetic immune receptor repertoire was used to minimize amplification bias, and any residual bias was removed computationally once sequencing was done. In the original analysis: Custom Python scripts were used to quantify repertoire diversity as the Shannon entropy index. Unsorted, CD4+ and CD8+ repertoires were examined separately, except in combined analyses, for which CD4+ and CD8+ sequences were merged in silico. Clonal expansion was defined as at least a 2-fold frequency increase after treatment relative to C1D1, with a pseudocount of 0.5 for undetected baseline clones. Singleton clones were defined as clones with 0 or 1 copy at C1D1, and non-singleton clones were defined as clones with 2 or more copies. Clones expanded in unsorted samples were assigned a CD4+, CD8+ or unknown annotation through matching of protein sequences in sorted samples from the same patient. Wilcoxon tests on paired samples were used to test diversity changes from C1D1 to C4D1. The table was pulled from immuneACCESS by TCRdb, which kept in-frame rearrangements only. Such tables lose some clones; where checked, under half of the loss comes from unresolved V genes, and the rest has no known cause. That table is the source of V, J and clone size, and D and trimming were worked out from the DNA. The sample table records 30,000 to 50,000 clones; over 65% of these occur just once. The ten largest clones add up to roughly 11% of the sample.

Here the chain combines TRBV19 and TRBJ1-2, and perhaps TRBD1 as D gene, on 6 matching bases. The sample was peripheral blood mononuclear cells (PBMCs), taken at baseline. The clonotype comes from a human donor with classical Hodgkin lymphoma. Here the CDR3 is given as CASSMGGPPGYTF. The sequenced DNA: TGTGCCAGTAGTATGGGGGGCCCTCCTGGCTACACCTTC.